This T cell receptor (beta chain) was sequenced during a study of cytomegalovirus exposure and HLA in healthy donors. PCR was performed using 60 Vbeta and 13 Jbeta primers. This table comes from immunoSEQ multiplex PCR, and its TCRdb copy is limited to in-frame clones, with some not included. The sample shows 130,000 or so clones, and 2% to 2.5% sits with its ten largest clones. Comments on this clone: Its target is not known.

Whole-study results and caveats: A reported reduction in N-insertions relative to the roughly 710-donor mean was seen in an Asian-associated ancestry cluster in a later analysis. In a later analysis, TCR beta V- and J-gene trimming showed a link to a missense DCLRE1C variant. For most TCR sequences rarity was the rule, although some public TCRs occurred in many donors.

J was trimmed by 2 bases and V by 6 bases; bases with no gene match: 9. The CDR3 is 17 amino acids. Germline CDR1 reads ENHRY; CDR2 reads SYGVKD. This TCR derives from a woman in her late teens or twenties in good health and CMV-seronegative. Input material: PBMCs. This chain joins TRBV10-3 and TRBJ2-1, with 11 bases identical to TRBD2. The CDR3 DNA sequence: TGTGCCATCAGGCCTAGCGGGAGGTTCAACCCCTACAATGAGCAGTTCTTC. Translating gives CAIRPSGRFNPYNEQFF.